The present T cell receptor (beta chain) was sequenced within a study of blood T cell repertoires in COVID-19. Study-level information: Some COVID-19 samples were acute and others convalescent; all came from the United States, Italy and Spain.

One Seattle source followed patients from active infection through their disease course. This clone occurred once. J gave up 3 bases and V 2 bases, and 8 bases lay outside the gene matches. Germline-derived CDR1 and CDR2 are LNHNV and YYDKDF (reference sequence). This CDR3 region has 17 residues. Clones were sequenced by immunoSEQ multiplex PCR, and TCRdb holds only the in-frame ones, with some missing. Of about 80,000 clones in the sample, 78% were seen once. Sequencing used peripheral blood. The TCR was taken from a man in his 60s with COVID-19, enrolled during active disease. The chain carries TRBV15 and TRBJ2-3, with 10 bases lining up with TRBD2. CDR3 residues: CATSRLPQRGGTDTQYF. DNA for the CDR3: TGTGCCACCAGCAGATTACCGCAGCGGGGGGGGACAGATACGCAGTATTTT.